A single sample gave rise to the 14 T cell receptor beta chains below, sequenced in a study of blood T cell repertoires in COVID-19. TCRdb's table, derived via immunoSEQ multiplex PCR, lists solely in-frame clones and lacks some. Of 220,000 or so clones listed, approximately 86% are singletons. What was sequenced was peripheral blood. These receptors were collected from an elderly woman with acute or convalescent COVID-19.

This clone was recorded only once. The CDR3 DNA sequence: TGTGCCATCAGTGGGGACAGGACCTCTGGAAACACCATATATTTT. Its protein is CAISGDRTSGNTIYF. J is TRBJ1-3 and V is TRBV10-3; 8 bases match TRBD1. CDR3 size: 15 residues. V lost 4 bases, J lost 0 bases, and 2 bases stayed unmatched. Per germline, CDR1 ENHRY and CDR2 SYGVKD.

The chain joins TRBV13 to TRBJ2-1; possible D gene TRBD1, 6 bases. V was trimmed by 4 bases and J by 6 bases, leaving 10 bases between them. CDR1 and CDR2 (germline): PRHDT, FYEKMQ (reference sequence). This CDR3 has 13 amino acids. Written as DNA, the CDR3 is TGTGCCAGCAGCTCTCAGGGGACCAATGAGCAGTTCTTC. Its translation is CASSSQGTNEQFF.

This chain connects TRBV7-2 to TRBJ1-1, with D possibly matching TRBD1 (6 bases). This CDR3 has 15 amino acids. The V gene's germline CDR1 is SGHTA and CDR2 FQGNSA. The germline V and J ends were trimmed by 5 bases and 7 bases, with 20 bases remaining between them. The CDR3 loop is CASSEAGAIKVEAFF. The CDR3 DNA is TGTGCCAGCAGCGAAGCAGGGGCAATAAAGGTTGAAGCTTTCTTT. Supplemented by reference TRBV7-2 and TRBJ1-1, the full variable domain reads GAGVSQSPSNKVTEKGKDVELRCDPISGHTALYWYRQSLGQGLEFLIYFQGNSAPDKSGLPSDRFSAERTGGSVSTLTIQRTQQEDSAVYLCASSEAGAIKVEAFFGQGTRLTVV.

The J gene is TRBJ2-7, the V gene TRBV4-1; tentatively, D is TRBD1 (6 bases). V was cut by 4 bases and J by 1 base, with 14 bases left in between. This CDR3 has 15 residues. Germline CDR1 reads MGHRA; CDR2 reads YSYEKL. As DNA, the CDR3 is TGCGCCAGCAGCCTGGCAGGGGTGAGATCCTACGAGCAGTACTTC. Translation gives CASSLAGVRSYEQYF.

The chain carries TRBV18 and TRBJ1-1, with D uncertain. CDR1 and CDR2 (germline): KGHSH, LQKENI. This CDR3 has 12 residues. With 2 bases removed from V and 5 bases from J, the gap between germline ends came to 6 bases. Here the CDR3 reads CASSPGQTEAFF. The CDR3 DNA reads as TGTGCCAGCTCACCAGGGCAGACTGAAGCTTTCTTT.

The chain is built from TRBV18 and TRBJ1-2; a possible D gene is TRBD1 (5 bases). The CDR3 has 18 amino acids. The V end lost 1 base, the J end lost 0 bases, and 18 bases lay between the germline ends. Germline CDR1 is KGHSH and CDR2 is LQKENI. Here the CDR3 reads CASSPRGGLPGANYGYTF. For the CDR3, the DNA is TGTGCCAGCTCACCACGGGGGGGTCTCCCGGGCGCTAACTATGGCTACACCTTC.

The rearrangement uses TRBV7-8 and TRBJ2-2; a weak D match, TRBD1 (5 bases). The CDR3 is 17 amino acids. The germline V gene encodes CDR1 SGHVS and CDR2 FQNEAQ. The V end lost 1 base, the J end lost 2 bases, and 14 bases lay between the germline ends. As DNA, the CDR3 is TGTGCCAGCAGCTTAGTTTCGGCAGGGCCCAACACCGGGGAGCTGTTTTTT. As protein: CASSLVSAGPNTGELFF.

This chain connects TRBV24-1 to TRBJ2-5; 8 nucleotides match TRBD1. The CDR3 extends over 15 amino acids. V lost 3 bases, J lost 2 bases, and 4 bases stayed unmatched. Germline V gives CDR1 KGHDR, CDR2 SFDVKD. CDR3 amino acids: CATSDPRTGQETQYF. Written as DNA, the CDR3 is TGTGCCACCAGTGATCCCCGGACAGGGCAAGAGACCCAGTACTTC.

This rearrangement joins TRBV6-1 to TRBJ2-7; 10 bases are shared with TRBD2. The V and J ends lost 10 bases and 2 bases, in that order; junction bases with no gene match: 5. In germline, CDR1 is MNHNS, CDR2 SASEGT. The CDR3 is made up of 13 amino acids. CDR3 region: CATRTSGTYEQYF. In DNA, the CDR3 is TGTGCCACCCGGACTAGCGGCACCTACGAGCAGTACTTC.

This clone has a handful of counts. The CDR3 DNA is TGTGCCAGCAGCTGGGACAGCCGCTCTGGAAACACCATATATTTT. Protein sequence: CASSWDSRSGNTIYF. The chain joins TRBV11-2 to TRBJ1-3; 7 positions agree with TRBD1. The CDR3 has 15 amino acids. Germline CDR1 reads SGHAT; CDR2 reads FQNNGV. The trim removed 4 bases at V and 0 bases at J, leaving 3 bases unmatched.

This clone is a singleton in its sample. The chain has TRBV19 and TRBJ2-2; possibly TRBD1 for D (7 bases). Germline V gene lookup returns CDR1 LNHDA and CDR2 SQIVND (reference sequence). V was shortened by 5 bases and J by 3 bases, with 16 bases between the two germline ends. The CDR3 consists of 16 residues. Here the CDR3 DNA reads TGTGCCAGTAGTTTTCTGACAGGGACTTACACCGGGGAGCTGTTTTTT. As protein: CASSFLTGTYTGELFF.

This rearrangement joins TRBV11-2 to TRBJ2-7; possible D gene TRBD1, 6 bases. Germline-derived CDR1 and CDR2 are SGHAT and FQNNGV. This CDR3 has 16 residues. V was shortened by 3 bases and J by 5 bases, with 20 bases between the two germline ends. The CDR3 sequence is CASSFQRGGSAHEQYF. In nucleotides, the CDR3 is TGTGCCAGCAGCTTCCAAAGAGGGGGATCTGCACACGAGCAGTACTTC. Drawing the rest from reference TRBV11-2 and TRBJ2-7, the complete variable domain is EAGVAQSPRYKIIEKRQSVAFWCNPISGHATLYWYQQILGQGPKLLIQFQNNGVVDDSQLPKDRFSAERLKGVDSTLKIQPAKLEDSAVYLCASSFQRGGSAHEQYFGPGTRLTVT.

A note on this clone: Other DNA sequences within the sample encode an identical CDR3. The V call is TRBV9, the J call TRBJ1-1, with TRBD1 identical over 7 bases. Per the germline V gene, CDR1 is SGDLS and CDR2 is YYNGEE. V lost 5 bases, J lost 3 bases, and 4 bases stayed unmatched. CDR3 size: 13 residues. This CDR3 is CASSPRGDTEAFF. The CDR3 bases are TGTGCCAGCAGTCCCAGGGGGGACACTGAAGCTTTCTTT.

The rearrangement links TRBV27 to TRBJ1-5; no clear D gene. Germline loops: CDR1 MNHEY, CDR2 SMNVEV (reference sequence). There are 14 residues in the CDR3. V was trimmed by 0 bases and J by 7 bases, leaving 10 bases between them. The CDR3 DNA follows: TGTGCCAGCAGTTTATCGAGTGCAGCGCAGCCCCAGCATTTT. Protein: CASSLSSAAQPQHF.